A selection of T cell receptor beta chains follows, all from one sample in a study of blood T cell repertoires in COVID-19. Assay used: immunoSEQ multiplex PCR; TCRdb lists only in-frame clones, some missing. The sample has approximately 300,000 clones, 90% seen once; the top ten hold 6.5% to 8%. The specimen sequenced was peripheral blood. These receptor sequences come from a woman in her twenties or thirties with COVID-19, enrolled during active disease. Each CDR3 is given with its conserved first and last residue. Fields, in order: D gene, J gene, clone size, V gene, CDR3 protein, CDR3 DNA. D genes are given only for firm matches. Not all rows give a size; the values are once, few, many and, for expanded clones, a class.

>TRBD1|TRBJ1-5|.|TRBV11-2
CASSSPGRQGQPQHF
TGTGCCAGCAGCTCCCCAGGAAGACAGGGGCAGCCCCAGCATTTT
>TRBD1|TRBJ1-3|.|TRBV18
CASSPDRGQDGNTIYF
TGTGCCAGCTCACCTGACAGGGGGCAGGATGGAAACACCATATATTTT
>TRBD1|TRBJ1-2|.|TRBV6-5
CASGGTGHNYGYTF
TGTGCCAGCGGCGGGACAGGGCATAACTATGGCTACACCTTC
>.|TRBJ1-2|.|TRBV29-1
CSVASGFGYTF
TGCAGCGTTGCCTCAGGGTTTGGCTACACCTTC
>.|TRBJ1-1|.|TRBV5-8
CASSWYSSSDTEAFF
TGTGCCAGCAGCTGGTACAGCTCGTCGGACACTGAAGCTTTCTTT
>.|TRBJ2-3|.|TRBV6-5
CASSYSSRAGTDTQYF
TGTGCCAGCAGTTACTCGAGCAGGGCCGGCACAGATACGCAGTATTTT
>TRBD2|TRBJ2-3|.|TRBV28
CASSVLAGVPPDTQYF
TGTGCCAGCAGTGTCCTAGCGGGAGTCCCCCCAGATACGCAGTATTTT
>.|TRBJ1-1|.|TRBV7-2
CASSFLGRDFSAFF
TGTGCCAGCAGCTTTTTGGGTCGGGACTTTTCGGCTTTCTTT
>TRBD2|TRBJ2-7|.|TRBV14
CASSNGLAGFYEQYF
TGTGCCAGCAGCAATGGACTAGCGGGATTTTACGAGCAGTACTTC
>TRBD1|TRBJ2-4|.|TRBV2
CASSPGQGEHIQYF
TGTGCCAGCAGCCCGGGACAGGGGGAACACATTCAGTACTTC
>.|TRBJ2-3|.|TRBV11-2
CASSLGGGLDTQYF
TGTGCCAGCAGCTTAGGAGGAGGCCTAGATACGCAGTATTTT
>.|TRBJ2-5|.|TRBV11-2
CASSPRRTGPPQETQYF
TGTGCCAGCAGCCCACGAAGAACGGGTCCCCCACAAGAGACCCAGTACTTC
>TRBD2|TRBJ2-3|once|TRBV9
CASSVEGGSSGSLGTQYF
TGTGCCAGCAGCGTAGAGGGGGGGTCTAGCGGGAGCCTAGGTACGCAGTATTTT
>TRBD1|TRBJ2-7|.|TRBV11-2
CASSSLDRGTYEQYF
TGTGCCAGCAGCTCATTGGACAGGGGCACCTACGAGCAGTACTTC
>.|TRBJ2-7|.|TRBV2
CASRALAYEQYF
TGTGCCAGCAGGGCCCTGGCCTACGAGCAGTACTTC
>.|TRBJ1-2|once|TRBV7-8
CASSFGAGYTF
TGTGCCAGCAGCTTTGGAGCTGGCTACACCTTC
>.|TRBJ1-5|.|TRBV7-9
CASSAGRPDQPQHF
TGTGCCAGCAGCGCGGGACGCCCGGATCAGCCCCAGCATTTT
>.|TRBJ1-2|.|TRBV24-1
CATSDSDRPYGYTF
TGTGCCACCAGTGATTCGGACAGACCCTATGGCTACACCTTC
>.|TRBJ1-6|once|TRBV5-1
CASSLDGSSYNSPLHF
TGCGCCAGCAGCTTGGACGGGAGCTCCTATAATTCACCCCTCCACTTT
>.|TRBJ1-2|few|TRBV6-5
CASSRLSGNYGYTF
TGTGCCAGCAGCCGTCTGTCAGGGAACTATGGCTACACCTTC
>TRBD1|TRBJ2-1|.|TRBV19
CASTGTGNSIEQFF
TGTGCCAGTACCGGGACAGGGAACTCCATTGAGCAGTTCTTC
>.|TRBJ2-7|.|TRBV4-2
CASSQRGTYEQYF
TGTGCCAGCAGCCAACGGGGAACCTACGAGCAGTACTTC
>TRBD2|TRBJ2-1|.|TRBV14
CASSQDAPLAGVSNEQFF
TGTGCCAGCAGCCAAGATGCCCCACTAGCGGGAGTTTCTAATGAGCAGTTCTTC
>TRBD1|TRBJ1-4|.|TRBV4-3
CASSRLGQANEKLFF
TGCGCCAGCAGCCGCTTGGGACAGGCGAATGAAAAACTGTTTTTT
>.|TRBJ1-5|.|TRBV12-3/TRBV12-4
CASSLSSVMPQHF
TGTGCCAGCAGTTTAAGTAGCGTCATGCCCCAGCATTTT
>TRBD1|TRBJ2-3|.|TRBV27
CASSSLQGAPTDTQYF
TGTGCCAGCAGTTCCTTGCAGGGGGCCCCCACAGATACGCAGTATTTT